The 10 T cell receptor beta chains in this list originate from one sample, sequenced in a study of T-cell reconstitution after alpha-beta-depleted transplantation in children. The TCRbeta library incorporated unique molecular identifiers. Via MiXCR, TCRdb re-called the PCR reads, giving one row per CDR3 protein. The table has some 520,000 distinct CDR3 sequences, 30% to 35% seen once. Material: PBMCs from the stem cell graft donor, obtained from the stem cell graft. The receptors were gathered from a human donor who donated a stem cell graft to a child with aplastic anemia.

This sequence joins TRBV5-1 and TRBJ2-3; D remains unclear. Trimming removed 0 bases at V and 4 bases at J, with 9 bases between. CDR1 SGHRS and CDR2 YFSETQ come from the germline V gene. The CDR3 consists of 14 residues. This CDR3 is CASSLAPSPDTQYF. CDR3 nucleotide sequence: TGCGCCAGCAGCTTGGCCCCGTCTCCAGATACGCAGTATTTT.

The chain employs TRBV3-1 and TRBJ2-1, with D possibly matching TRBD2 (6 bases). The CDR3 is 14 amino acids. Germline V gene sequence: CDR1 LGHDT, CDR2 YNNKEL (reference sequence). The V and J ends lost 7 bases and 0 bases respectively, with 10 bases between them. CDR3 protein: CASTERVSYNEQFF. Here the CDR3 DNA reads TGTGCCAGCACCGAGCGGGTCTCCTACAATGAGCAGTTCTTC.

V and J are TRBV9 and TRBJ1-3; TRBD1 aligns across 7 bases. The CDR3 covers 17 residues. Germline CDR1 reads SGDLS; CDR2 reads YYNGEE. Trimming took 0 bases from V and 0 from J; bases not matched to a gene: 6. The CDR3 sequence: CASSVDPGQRSGNTIYF. The CDR3 DNA follows: TGTGCCAGCAGCGTAGACCCGGGACAGCGCTCTGGAAACACCATATATTTT. Combining the CDR3 with reference TRBV9 and TRBJ1-3 gives the whole variable domain DSGVTQTPKHLITATGQRVTLRCSPRSGDLSVYWYQQSLDQGLQFLIQYYNGEERAKGNILERFSAQQFPDLHSELNLSSLELGDSALYFCASSVDPGQRSGNTIYFGEGSWLTVV.

The V and J genes are TRBV4-3 and TRBJ2-3; D unresolved. The CDR3 runs 17 residues. Trimming removed 0 bases from V and 0 bases from J, with 13 bases in between. Germline CDR1 LGHNA, CDR2 YSLEER. The CDR3, as DNA: TGCGCCAGCAGCCAAGATCCGCCAAGCACTAGCACAGATACGCAGTATTTT. Its translation: CASSQDPPSTSTDTQYF.

This clonotype showed up just a few times. The chain is built from TRBV27 and TRBJ2-3; 7 bases align to TRBD1. The ends lost 4 bases at V and 1 base at J; junction bases unmatched: 8. CDR1 is MNHEY and CDR2 is SMNVEV in the germline V gene (reference sequence). The CDR3 loop spans 16 amino acids. The CDR3 loop is CASSSLRGLGTDTQYF. The DNA of the CDR3 is TGTGCCAGCAGTTCGCTAAGGGGGCTAGGCACAGATACGCAGTATTTT.

V and J are TRBV12-3 or TRBV12-4 and TRBJ1-3, with D hard to call. V gave up 10 bases and J gave up 0 bases, with 13 bases separating them. The CDR3 runs to 14 residues. CDR3 sequence (DNA): TGTGCCACCAGAGGAGCAGGCTCTGGAAACACCATATATTTT. As protein: CATRGAGSGNTIYF.

The J gene is TRBJ1-5, the V gene TRBV24-1, with a weak D call TRBD1 (5 bases). The V end was cut by 3 bases, the J end by 4 bases, with 15 bases between. Germline V gene sequence: CDR1 KGHDR, CDR2 SFDVKD. This CDR3 is 16 amino acids long. CDR3 sequence: CATSDPGRGINQPQHF. CDR3 DNA: TGTGCCACCAGTGATCCGGGACGGGGAATTAATCAGCCCCAGCATTTT.

The V gene is TRBV21-1, the J gene TRBJ2-1; the table's TRBD2 call for D was not verified on the DNA. TRBV21-1 has pseudogene status. The CDR3 is 21 residues long. In nucleotides, the CDR3 is TGTGCCAGCAGCAAAGCCCCGGGAGGGACCCCGGGAGGGAGCTCCTACAATGAGCAGTTCTTC. It translates to CASSKAPGGTPGGSSYNEQFF.

The rearrangement uses TRBV9 and TRBJ1-1, with D unresolved. V was shortened by 6 bases and J by 3 bases, with 15 bases between the two germline ends. The CDR3 is 14 amino acids. Germline V gene data show CDR1 as SGDLS and CDR2 as YYNGEE. Written as DNA, the CDR3 is TGTGCCAGCAACCCAGGAGAGCCGGACACTGAAGCTTTCTTT. Its protein is CASNPGEPDTEAFF.

The V call is TRBV6-1, the J call TRBJ2-3, with 8 bases identical to TRBD2. Germline V gene lookup returns CDR1 MNHNS and CDR2 SASEGT. J lost 2 bases, V lost 6 bases, and 10 bases had no gene match. This CDR3 comprises 16 residues. The CDR3 sequence is CASSPPPAGATDTQYF. CDR3 DNA: TGTGCCAGCAGCCCCCCCCCAGCGGGAGCCACAGATACGCAGTATTTT.